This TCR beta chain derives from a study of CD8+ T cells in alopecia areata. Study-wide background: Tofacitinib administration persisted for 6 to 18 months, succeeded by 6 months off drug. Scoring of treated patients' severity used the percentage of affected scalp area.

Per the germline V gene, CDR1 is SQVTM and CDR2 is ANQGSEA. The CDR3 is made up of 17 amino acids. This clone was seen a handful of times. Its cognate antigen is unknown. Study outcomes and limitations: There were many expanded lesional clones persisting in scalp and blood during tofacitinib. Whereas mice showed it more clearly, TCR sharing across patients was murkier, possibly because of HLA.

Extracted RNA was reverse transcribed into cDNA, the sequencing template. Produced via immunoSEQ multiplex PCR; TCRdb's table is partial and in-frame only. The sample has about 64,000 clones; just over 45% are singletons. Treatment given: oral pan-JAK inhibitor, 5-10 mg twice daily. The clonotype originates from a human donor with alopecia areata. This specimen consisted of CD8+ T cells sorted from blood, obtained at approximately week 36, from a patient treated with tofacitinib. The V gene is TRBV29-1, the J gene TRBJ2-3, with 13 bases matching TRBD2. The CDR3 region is CSMTSGRFGMTTDTQYF. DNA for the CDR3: TGCAGTATGACTAGCGGGAGGTTCGGGATGACCACAGATACGCAGTATTTT.